This T cell receptor beta chain was identified during a study of lymphopenia after photon versus proton radiotherapy. Study results and caveats: Post-nadir diversity loss with photons came from oligoclonal expansion, particularly CD8+ Temra cells.

A few counts support this clone. Its antigen remains unknown. The assay was immunoSEQ multiplex PCR, and TCRdb's table has in-frame clones only and misses some. The repertoire holds over 40,000 clones, with 92% as singletons. Looked up from germline, CDR1 is MDHEN and CDR2 is SYDVKM. CDR3 length: 12 residues. Trimming stripped 7 bases from V and 4 bases from J, with 10 bases between. Specimen: peripheral blood, collected from a patient treated with photon-based radiotherapy. The chain is built from TRBV28 and TRBJ1-1; weak D call: TRBD1 (5 bases). The sequence derives from a woman in her thirties or forties with cholangiocarcinoma. CDR3 amino acids: CASTRDFTEAFF. The CDR3 DNA reads as TGTGCCAGCACTAGGGACTTCACTGAAGCTTTCTTT.